What follows is one TCR beta chain and its context. Antigen: not known. This sample was included in a study of shared clonotypes between healthy human individuals. At a deep level, the assay was run. Clones were sequenced by immunoSEQ multiplex PCR, and TCRdb holds only the in-frame ones, with some missing. The sample has 550,000 to 800,000 clones; about 74% are singletons. Notes on the study in general: Among the subsets, naive ones generally showed larger estimated richness than memory ones. Donor clonotype sharing was expected to depend on sequencing depth.

All donors were healthy HIV-negative adults lacking recent acute infections or vaccinations. The germline V gene has CDR1 SNHLY and CDR2 FYNNEI. V was clipped by 1 base and J by 7 bases, with 10 bases between them. The CDR3 is made up of 13 amino acids. V is TRBV2 and J is TRBJ2-5; D unclear. Sequenced input: memory CD4+ T cells sorted from blood. Subset here: CD45RA-negative fraction. The sequence derives from a woman aged 30 to 39 in good health. The CDR3 loop is CASSEGRSGTQYF. The CDR3 DNA sequence: TGTGCCAGCAGTGAAGGGCGGTCCGGGACCCAGTACTTC. The variable domain in full, with the rest retrieved from reference TRBV2 and TRBJ2-5, is EPEVTQTPSHQVTQMGQEVILRCVPISNHLYFYWYRQILGQKVEFLVSFYNNEISEKSEIFDDQFSVERPDGSNFTLKIRSTKLEDSAMYFCASSEGRSGTQYFGPGTRLLVL.